This record looks at one T cell receptor (beta chain) sequence and its context. Its antigen is unidentified. This sample is drawn from a study of CD8+ T cells in alopecia areata. Across the study: Those patients who were treated received oral tofacitinib, which was given at 5 to 10 mg twice daily for moderate-to-severe alopecia areata. For 6 to 18 months, tofacitinib was taken, and 6 months off drug followed. General study findings and limits: Affected scalp, especially in alopecia totalis/universalis, had a higher clonality than normal scalp did. Among the cells sequenced in scalp samples are also the resident alphabeta T cells of normal skin.

The sequencing template was cDNA reverse transcribed from extracted RNA. Assay: immunoSEQ multiplex PCR; the TCRdb copy retains only in-frame clones and omits some. The sample shows about 150,000 clones, roughly 61% of them seen only once. This TCR was sampled from a human donor with alopecia areata. Material: CD4+ T cells sorted from blood, obtained at week 0.

The CDR3 DNA reads TGCGCCAGCAGCAGGACACGACAAGAGACCCAGTACTTC. Residues: CASSRTRQETQYF. The gene calls are TRBV5-1 and TRBJ2-5, with D perhaps TRBD1 (5 bases). CDR1 and CDR2 from the germline V gene are SGHRS and YFSETQ. The V and J ends lost 4 bases and 2 bases respectively, with 9 bases between them. The CDR3 has 13 amino acids.